The TCR beta chain described here comes from a study of Graves' ophthalmopathy and Graves' hyperthyroidism. About the study: Peripheral blood was obtained at first diagnosis, ahead of any treatment. Broader study findings: Both an approximately 71% sensitivity and a 72.22% specificity characterized the model's predictions of ophthalmopathy progression.

Trimming took 11 bases from V and 9 from J, leaving 23 bases between them. This CDR3 has 13 residues. The study amplified TCR beta CDR3 regions using RNA transcripts. An opening RT-PCR round employed HTBI primers and preceded a second-round multiplex PCR. Each CDR3 protein is one row after TCRdb ran MiXCR on the multiplex PCR reads. The sample has a few hundred thousand distinct CDR3 sequences; 17% are singletons. This clonotype has a count of ten or more. The antigen is not known. The sequencing sample was made of peripheral blood. V gene TRBV12-3 or TRBV12-4 combines with J gene TRBJ2-7, with D possibly TRBD2 on 6 matching bases. The origin of this receptor is an adult woman with stable Graves' hyperthyroidism. The DNA for the CDR3 is TGTGCCTCGGGGCGGGACCCTGGTCTCGGGCAGTACTTC. It specifies CASGRDPGLGQYF.